This TCR beta chain was sequenced for a study of blood T cell repertoires in COVID-19. Turning to the study itself: PBMCs, B-cell-depleted T cells, or T cells were the source of the cDNA or gDNA that made up the material.

Germline CDR1 reads MNHEY; CDR2 reads SVGAGI. The CDR3 is 14 residues long. V lost 5 bases and J lost 4; bases outside the gene matches: 6. Generated by immunoSEQ multiplex PCR, the TCRdb table keeps only in-frame clones and is missing some. Of 150,000 to 200,000 clones in the sample, 89% were seen once. V usage is TRBV6-5 and J usage is TRBJ1-1; 8 positions agree with TRBD1. The sample taken for sequencing was peripheral blood. The TCR sequence derives from a man younger than 35 who had recovered from COVID-19. For the CDR3, the DNA is TGTGCCAGCAGTCTAGACAGGGGTACCACTGAAGCTTTCTTT. Translating it yields CASSLDRGTTEAFF.